This T cell receptor (beta chain) is from a study of OX40 agonist ivuxolimab in advanced cancers. Study-level information: Dose-escalation cases comprised hepatocellular carcinoma, melanoma, renal cell or head and neck cancer.

The CDR3 has 15 amino acids. V shed 5 bases and J shed 3 bases, with 14 bases lying between them. In germline, CDR1 is LNHDA, CDR2 SQIVND (reference sequence). Here immunoSEQ multiplex PCR was the method, and the copy in TCRdb shows in-frame clones only, minus some. The repertoire holds 95,000 to 100,000 clones, around 92% seen once, with roughly 0.27% in the top ten. V and J are TRBV19 and TRBJ1-5, with a weak D call TRBD1 (6 bases). This sequence was found in an adult with an advanced solid tumor such as melanoma, head and neck, liver or kidney cancer. The sample here was CD4+ or CD8+ T cells sorted from blood, taken in a trial of the OX40 agonist ivuxolimab. As DNA, the CDR3 is TGTGCCAGTAGTTGGGGAGGGGGTACCAATCAGCCCCAGCATTTT. This gives the protein CASSWGGGTNQPQHF.